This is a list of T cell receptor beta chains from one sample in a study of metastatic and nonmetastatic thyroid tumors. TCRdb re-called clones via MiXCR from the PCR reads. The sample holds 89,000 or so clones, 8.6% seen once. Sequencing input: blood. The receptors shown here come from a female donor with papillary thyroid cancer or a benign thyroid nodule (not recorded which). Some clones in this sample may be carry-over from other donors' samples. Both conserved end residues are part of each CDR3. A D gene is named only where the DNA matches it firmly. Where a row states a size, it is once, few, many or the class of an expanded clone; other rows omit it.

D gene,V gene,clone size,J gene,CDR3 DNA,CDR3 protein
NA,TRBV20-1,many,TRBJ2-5,TGCAGTGCATGGGGGAGTGGAGAGACCCAGTACTTC,CSAWGSGETQYF
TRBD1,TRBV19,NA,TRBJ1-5,TGTGCCAGTAGGGTTCAGGGGGGCCAGCCCCAGCATTTT,CASRVQGGQPQHF
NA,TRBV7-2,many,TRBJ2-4,TGTGCCAGCAGCTTGGGGGAAAAAAACATTCAGTACTTC,CASSLGEKNIQYF
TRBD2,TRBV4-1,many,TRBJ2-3,TGCGCCAGCAGCCCGCCGACTAGCGGGGTGGGGACGCAGTATTTT,CASSPPTSGVGTQYF
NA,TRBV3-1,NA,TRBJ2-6,TGTGCCAGCAGCCCCTTGGAGGTCCCATCTGGGGCCAACGTCCTGACTTTC,CASSPLEVPSGANVLTF
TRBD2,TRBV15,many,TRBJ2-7,TGTGCCACCAGCGAACTAGCGGGCGAGGAGCAGTACTTC,CATSELAGEEQYF
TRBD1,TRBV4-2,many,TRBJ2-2,TGTGCCAGCAGCCCTAGCCTGGCAGGGGGCGCGTGGGCCGGGGAGCTGTTTTTT,CASSPSLAGGAWAGELFF
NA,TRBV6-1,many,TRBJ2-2,TGTGCCAGCAGTGAAGCGCGGGTTCTGGCCGGGGAGCTGTTTTTT,CASSEARVLAGELFF
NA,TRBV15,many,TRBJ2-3,TGTGCCACCAGCAGAGACAGGATGCGGGTAACAGATACGCAGTATTTT,CATSRDRMRVTDTQYF
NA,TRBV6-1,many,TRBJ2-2,TGTGCCAGCAGTGAAGCGGTCATAACAGGGTCGAACACCGGGGAGCTGTTTTTT,CASSEAVITGSNTGELFF
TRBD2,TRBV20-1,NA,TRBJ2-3,TGCAGTGCTAGGGGGCCTAGCGGAGGGGTCTTAGATACGCAGTATTTT,CSARGPSGGVLDTQYF
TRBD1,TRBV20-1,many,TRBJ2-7,TGCAGTGCCGACGGGACAGGCTACGAGCAGTACTTC,CSADGTGYEQYF
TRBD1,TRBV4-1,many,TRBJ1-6,TGCGCCAGCAGCCAACCGGGACAGGGGGCGTTTAATTCACCCCTCCACTTT,CASSQPGQGAFNSPLHF
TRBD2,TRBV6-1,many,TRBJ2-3,TGTGCCAGCAGGGAAAGCGGGGGTCCAGATACGCAGTATTTT,CASRESGGPDTQYF
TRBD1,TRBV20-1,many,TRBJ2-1,TGCAGCCAGTTCCGGGACAGGGACAATGAGCAGTTCTTC,CSQFRDRDNEQFF
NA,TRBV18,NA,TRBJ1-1,TGTGCCAGCTCACCACGAGTATGGACAGATAAAAACACTGAAGCTTTCTTT,CASSPRVWTDKNTEAFF
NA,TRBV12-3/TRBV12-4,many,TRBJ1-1,TGTGCCAGCAGGCTAGCGACAGTTTTGAACACTGAAGCTTTCTTT,CASRLATVLNTEAFF
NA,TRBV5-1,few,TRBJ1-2,TGCGCCAGCAGAGACAGCTTCTCTGGGTATGGCTACACCTTC,CASRDSFSGYGYTF
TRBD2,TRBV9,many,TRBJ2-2,TGTGCCAGCACCGGGGGGGCCAAAGACGGGGAGCTGTTTTTT,CASTGGAKDGELFF
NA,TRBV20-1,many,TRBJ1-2,TGCAGTGCTAGAGATCCAAGTAACTATGGCTACACCTTC,CSARDPSNYGYTF
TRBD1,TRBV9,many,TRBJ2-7,TGTGCCAGCAGCGGGGGGACAGGTGGGGACTACGAGCAGTACTTC,CASSGGTGGDYEQYF
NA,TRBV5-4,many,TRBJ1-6,TGTGCCAGCAGCTTGCAAGGATCCTATAATTCACCCCTCCACTTT,CASSLQGSYNSPLHF
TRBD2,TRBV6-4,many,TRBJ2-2,TGTGCCAGCAGTGACCAGGCGGGGAGGGCCACCGGGGAGCTGTTTTTT,CASSDQAGRATGELFF
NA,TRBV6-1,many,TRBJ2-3,TGTGCCAGCAGTACGGCCACAGATACGCAGTATTTT,CASSTATDTQYF
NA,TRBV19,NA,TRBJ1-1,TGTGCCAGTAGTTTCCTGCCGGGACAAGCGAACACTGAAGCCTTCTTT,CASSFLPGQANTEAFF
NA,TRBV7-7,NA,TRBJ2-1,TGTGCTAGCAGGGTCCGGGGGCGACTGTACAATGAGCAGTTCTTC,CASRVRGRLYNEQFF
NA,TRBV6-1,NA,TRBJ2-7,TGTGCCAGCAGTGAGATCTACGAGCAGTACTTC,CASSEIYEQYF
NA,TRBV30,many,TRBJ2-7,TGTGCCTGGAGGCAGCTGGGCTACGAGCAGTACTTC,CAWRQLGYEQYF
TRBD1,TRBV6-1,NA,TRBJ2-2,TGTGCCAGCAGGGGGCCCCGGGACAGGGATAACACCGGGGAGCTGTTTTTT,CASRGPRDRDNTGELFF
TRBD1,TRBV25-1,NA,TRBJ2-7,TGTGCCAGCACCGGCCACGGCGACAGGGGGGTGTCCTACGAGCAGTACTTC,CASTGHGDRGVSYEQYF
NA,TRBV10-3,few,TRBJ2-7,TGTGCCATCAGAAACGACCTCCTGGGCGAGCAGTACTTC,CAIRNDLLGEQYF
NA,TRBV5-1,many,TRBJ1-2,TGCGCCAGCAGCCCCACGGTAGGGGCGCAGGGCTACACCTTC,CASSPTVGAQGYTF
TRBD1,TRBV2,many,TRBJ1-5,TGTGCCAGCAGTGCTATGGGGACAGACAATCAGCCCCAGCATTTT,CASSAMGTDNQPQHF
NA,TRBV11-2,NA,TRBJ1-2,TGTGCCAGCAGCTACGACAGGTCCCACACTAACTATGTCCACACCTTC,CASSYDRSHTNYVHTF
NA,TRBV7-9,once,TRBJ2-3,TGTGCCAGCAGCTTAGATGGTGCGAAGGATACGCAGTATTTT,CASSLDGAKDTQYF
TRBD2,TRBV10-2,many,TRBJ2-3,TGCGCCAGCAGTGAACTAGCGAGGACAGATACGCAGTATTTT,CASSELARTDTQYF
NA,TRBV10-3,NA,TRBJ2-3,TGTGCCATCAGGGGCGGGACAGGCACAGATACGCAGTATTTT,CAIRGGTGTDTQYF